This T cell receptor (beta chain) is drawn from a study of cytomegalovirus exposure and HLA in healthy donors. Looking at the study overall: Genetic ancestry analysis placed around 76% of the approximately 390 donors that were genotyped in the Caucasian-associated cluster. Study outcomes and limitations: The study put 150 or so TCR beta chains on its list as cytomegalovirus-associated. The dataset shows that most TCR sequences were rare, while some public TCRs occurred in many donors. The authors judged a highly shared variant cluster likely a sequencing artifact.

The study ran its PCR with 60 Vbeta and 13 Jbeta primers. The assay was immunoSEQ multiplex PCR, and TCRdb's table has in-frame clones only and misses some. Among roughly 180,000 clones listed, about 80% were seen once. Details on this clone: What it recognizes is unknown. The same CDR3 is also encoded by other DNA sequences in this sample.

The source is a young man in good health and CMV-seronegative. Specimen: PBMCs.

The CDR3 DNA sequence: TGTGCCAGTCTAAAGTCCGGGACAGACTACGAGCAGTACTTC. This sequence encodes CASLKSGTDYEQYF. The rearrangement joins TRBV2 to TRBJ2-7; TRBD1 matches at 7 bases. CDR3 length: 14 residues. With V trimmed by 9 bases and J by 3 bases, 11 bases remained unmatched. Germline assignment: CDR1 SNHLY and CDR2 FYNNEI.